There are many counts of the clone carrying this T cell receptor (beta chain). Alpha and beta chains were covered, as first-strand cDNA relied on TRAV- and TRBV-specific primers. The authors ran around 18 PCR cycles to amplify TCRs with a constant-region primer and V-primer adapter. MiXCR, run by TCRdb on the reads, gives a single entry per CDR3 protein. Among about 82,000 distinct CDR3 sequences listed, 15% to 20% were seen once. The data belong to a study of low-dose radiotherapy and immunotherapy resistance in tumors. Documented time point: before trial treatment. The V gene lost 6 bases and the J gene lost 4 bases, with 18 bases spanning the gap. The CDR3 is 15 amino acids. Germline assignment: CDR1 SGHVS and CDR2 FNYEAQ.

The sample consisted of PBMCs, taken before treatment. V is TRBV7-6 and J is TRBJ2-5; tentatively, D is TRBD2 (6 bases). The TCR was taken from a male donor with prostate cancer. The CDR3 protein is CASRRDSAMSETQYF. CDR3 DNA: TGTGCCAGCAGGCGGGACTCAGCAATGTCAGAGACCCAGTACTTC.